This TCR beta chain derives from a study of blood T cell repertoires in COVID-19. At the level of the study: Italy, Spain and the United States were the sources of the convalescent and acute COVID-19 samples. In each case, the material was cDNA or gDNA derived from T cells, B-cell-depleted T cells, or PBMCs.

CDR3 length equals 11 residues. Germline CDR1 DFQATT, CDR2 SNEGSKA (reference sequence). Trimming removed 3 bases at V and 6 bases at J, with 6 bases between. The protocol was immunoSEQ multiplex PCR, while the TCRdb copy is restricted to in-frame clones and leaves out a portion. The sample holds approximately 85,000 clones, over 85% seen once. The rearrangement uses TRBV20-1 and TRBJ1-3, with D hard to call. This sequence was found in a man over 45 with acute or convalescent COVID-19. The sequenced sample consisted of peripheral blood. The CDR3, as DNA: TGCAGTGCTAGGGCAGAAAACACCATATATTTT. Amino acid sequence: CSARAENTIYF.